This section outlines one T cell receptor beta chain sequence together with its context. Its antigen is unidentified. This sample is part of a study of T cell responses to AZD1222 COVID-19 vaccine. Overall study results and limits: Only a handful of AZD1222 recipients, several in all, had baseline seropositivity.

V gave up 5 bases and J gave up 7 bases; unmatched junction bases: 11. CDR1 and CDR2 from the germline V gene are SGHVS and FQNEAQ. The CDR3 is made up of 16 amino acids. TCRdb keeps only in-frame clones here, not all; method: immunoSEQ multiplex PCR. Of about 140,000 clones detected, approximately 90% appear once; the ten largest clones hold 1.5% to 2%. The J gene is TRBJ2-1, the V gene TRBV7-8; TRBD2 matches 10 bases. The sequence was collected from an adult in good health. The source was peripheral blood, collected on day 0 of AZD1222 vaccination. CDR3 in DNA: TGTGCCAGCAGCGTCGGGACTAGCGACGCATGGAATGAGCAGTTCTTC. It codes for CASSVGTSDAWNEQFF.